This T cell receptor (beta chain) was captured by sequencing in a study of shared clonotypes between healthy human individuals. TCRdb's copy holds only in-frame clones and misses some; the assay was immunoSEQ multiplex PCR. The sample contains more than 900,000 clones, 75% to 85% of which appear only once. The CDR3 is made up of 15 amino acids. Germline V gene lookup returns CDR1 GTSNPN and CDR2 SVGIG (reference sequence). Trimming removed 0 bases from V and 1 base from J; junction bases left unmatched: 4. Specimen: memory CD4+ T cells from PBMCs. Subset denoted: CD45RA-negative fraction. This chain connects TRBV30 to TRBJ1-2, with 8 bases matching TRBD1. This TCR derives from a man between 18 and 35 years old in good health. Some clones in this sample may be carry-over from other donors' samples. The CDR3 protein is CAWSVQGAVNYGYTF. Written as DNA, the CDR3 is TGTGCCTGGAGTGTCCAGGGGGCCGTTAACTATGGCTACACCTTC.